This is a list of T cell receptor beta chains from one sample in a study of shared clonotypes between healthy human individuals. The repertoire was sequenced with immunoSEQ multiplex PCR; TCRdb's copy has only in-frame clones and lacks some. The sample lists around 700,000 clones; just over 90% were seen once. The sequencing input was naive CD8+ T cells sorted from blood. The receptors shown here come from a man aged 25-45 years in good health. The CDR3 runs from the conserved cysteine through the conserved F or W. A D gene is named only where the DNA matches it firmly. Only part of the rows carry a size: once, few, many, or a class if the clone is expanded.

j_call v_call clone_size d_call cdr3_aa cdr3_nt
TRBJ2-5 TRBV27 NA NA CASSEEGLQETQYF TGTGCCAGCAGCGAAGAGGGGCTTCAAGAGACCCAGTACTTC
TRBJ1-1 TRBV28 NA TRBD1 CASSLWALRAGGVNTEAFF TGTGCCAGCAGTTTATGGGCCCTTCGGGCAGGGGGCGTGAACACTGAAGCTTTCTTT
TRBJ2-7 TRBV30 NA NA CAADAAYEQYF TGTGCCGCGGACGCAGCCTACGAGCAGTACTTC
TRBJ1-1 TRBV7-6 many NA CASSLSSGGTEAFF TGTGCCAGCAGCTTAAGTTCGGGGGGAACTGAAGCTTTCTTT
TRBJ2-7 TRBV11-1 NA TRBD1 CASSPRTGASYEQYF TGTGCCAGCAGTCCGAGGACAGGGGCCTCCTACGAGCAGTACTTC
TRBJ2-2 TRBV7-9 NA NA CASSPPGERNTGELFF TGTGCCAGCAGCCCTCCGGGAGAAAGGAACACCGGGGAGCTGTTTTTT
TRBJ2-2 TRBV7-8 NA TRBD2 CASSLGGSNTGELFF TGTGCCAGCAGCTTAGGCGGGAGTAACACCGGGGAGCTGTTTTTT
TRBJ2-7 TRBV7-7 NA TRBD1 CASSYRGTGAYEQYF TGTGCTAGCAGCTATAGGGGGACAGGGGCCTACGAGCAGTACTTC
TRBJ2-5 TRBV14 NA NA CASSQKIIWQEQETQYF TGTGCCAGCAGCCAAAAGATAATATGGCAGGAGCAAGAGACCCAGTACTTC
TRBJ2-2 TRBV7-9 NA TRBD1 CASSLALGQGNGELFF TGTGCCAGCAGCTTAGCATTGGGACAGGGCAACGGGGAGCTGTTTTTT
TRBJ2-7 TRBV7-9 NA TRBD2 CASSPAPERGAYEQYF TGTGCCAGCAGCCCAGCCCCTGAGCGGGGAGCCTACGAGCAGTACTTC
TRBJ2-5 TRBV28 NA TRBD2 CASSPPGLPQGETQYF TGTGCCAGCTCCCCTCCGGGACTACCCCAAGGGGAGACCCAGTACTTC
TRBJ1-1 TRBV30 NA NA CAWSGSGTEAFF TGTGCCTGGAGTGGTTCGGGCACTGAAGCTTTCTTT
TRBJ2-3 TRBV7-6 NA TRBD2 CASSRRGAGSTDTQYF TGTGCCAGCAGCCGACGCGGAGCGGGAAGCACAGATACGCAGTATTTT
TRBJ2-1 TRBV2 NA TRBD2 CASRKGLAESSYNEQFF TGTGCCAGCAGGAAGGGACTAGCGGAGAGCTCCTACAATGAGCAGTTCTTC
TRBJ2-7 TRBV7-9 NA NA CASSLEQLGFYEQYF TGTGCCAGCAGCTTAGAACAGCTGGGGTTCTACGAGCAGTACTTC
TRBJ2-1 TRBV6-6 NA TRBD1 CASSPGTGGYYNEQFF TGTGCCAGCAGTCCCGGGACAGGGGGCTACTACAATGAGCAGTTCTTC
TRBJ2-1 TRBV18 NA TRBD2 CASSPGTSGYYNEQFF TGTGCCAGCTCACCGGGGACTAGCGGGTATTACAATGAGCAGTTCTTC
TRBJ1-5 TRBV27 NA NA CASSQPGLAQPQHF TGTGCCAGCAGTCAACCGGGTCTGGCTCAGCCCCAGCATTTT
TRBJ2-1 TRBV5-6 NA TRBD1 CASSLRPGTGANEQFF TGTGCCAGCAGCTTGCGACCCGGGACAGGGGCAAATGAGCAGTTCTTC
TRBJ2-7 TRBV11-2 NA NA CASNDAISYEQYF TGTGCCAGCAACGATGCGATCTCCTACGAGCAGTACTTC
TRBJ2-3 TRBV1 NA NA CTSAKKLASGTLGTQYF TGCACCAGCGCGAAAAAGTTGGCTAGCGGGACCTTAGGTACGCAGTATTTT